Listed below are T cell receptor beta chains from one sample, sequenced in a study of blood T cell repertoires in COVID-19. Generated by immunoSEQ multiplex PCR, the TCRdb table keeps only in-frame clones and is missing some. This repertoire shows a few hundred thousand clones, about 88% found once; its top ten account for roughly 1.4%. Sequencing was carried out using PBMCs or T cells enriched from blood (not recorded which). These receptors were collected from a woman aged 18-29 years who had been exposed to COVID-19. Both conserved end residues are part of each CDR3. Where a row states a size, it is once, few, many or the class of an expanded clone; other rows omit it.

>TRBJ2-5|TRBV2|NA
CASRPGTGKETQYF
>TRBJ2-7|TRBV28|NA
CASSGQIYEQYF
>TRBJ1-4|TRBV2|NA
CARGGQGAPEKLFF
>TRBJ1-5|TRBV24-1|once
CATSRGGGLDQPQHF
>TRBJ2-5|TRBV10-3|NA
CAISEGDSQYQETQYF
>TRBJ1-6|TRBV28|NA
CASNSPGGGRPLHF
>TRBJ2-1|TRBV18|NA
CASSPLAGGPSEQFF
>TRBJ1-1|TRBV7-9|NA
CASSLSGTGGRNTEAFF
>TRBJ2-2|TRBV10-1|NA
CASSESRGTGELFF
>TRBJ1-4|TRBV13|few
CASSPDRDRNEKLFF
>TRBJ2-7|TRBV5-1|NA
CASSLAHEQYF
>TRBJ2-7|TRBV18|NA
CASSPSGQGTSYEQYF
>TRBJ2-2|TRBV15|NA
CATSRVPRVAGGHNSAGELFF
>TRBJ2-7|TRBV28|NA
CASMGGLDEQYF
>TRBJ1-2|TRBV5-8|NA
CASNGANYGYTF
>TRBJ2-1|TRBV11-2|NA
CASSLRPPSGRNYEQFF
>TRBJ2-5|TRBV5-1|NA
CASSLVAETQYF
>TRBJ2-7|TRBV5-4|NA
CASSTGTSGVWAQYF
>TRBJ2-7|TRBV28|NA
CASSLRYEQYF